These 29 T cell receptor beta chains were sequenced from one sample in a study of cytomegalovirus exposure and HLA in healthy donors. 60 Vbeta and 13 Jbeta primers were used in PCR. The method was immunoSEQ multiplex PCR; TCRdb's version includes in-frame clones alone and lacks a portion of them. With about 47,000 clones in the sample, the ten largest clones hold 17%. Sequenced sample: PBMCs. All receptors come from a male donor in good health and CMV-seronegative.

The chain uses TRBV2 and TRBJ2-7, with TRBD1 matching over 9 bases. Germline V gene lookup returns CDR1 SNHLY and CDR2 FYNNEI. The trim removed 4 bases at V and 5 bases at J, leaving 3 bases unmatched. The CDR3 length is 13 residues. The CDR3, as DNA: TGTGCCAGCAGTGTTGACAGGGGGAACGAGCAGTACTTC. Translation gives CASSVDRGNEQYF.

The chain couples TRBV10-1 to TRBJ1-2; TRBD1 agrees at 7 bases. This CDR3 is 13 amino acids long. V lost 5 bases to trimming and J lost 4 bases; unmatched junction nucleotides: 4. The germline gives CDR1 WNHNN, CDR2 SYGVQD (reference sequence). The CDR3 region is CASSRGTAYGYTF. Written as DNA, the CDR3 is TGCGCCAGCAGTCGAGGGACAGCCTATGGCTACACCTTC.

The chain has TRBV6-6 and TRBJ2-3, with 11 bases that match TRBD1. V was pared by 6 bases and J by 5 bases, with 1 base of the junction left unmatched. The CDR3 runs 13 residues. Germline V lookup: CDR1 MNHNY, CDR2 SVGAGI (reference sequence). CDR3 sequence: CASRDRGQDTQYF. In DNA, the CDR3 is TGTGCCAGCAGGGACAGGGGGCAAGATACGCAGTATTTT.

The chain has TRBV30 and TRBJ1-2, with D perhaps matching TRBD1 (6 bases). V lost 2 bases to trimming and J lost 3 bases, with 13 bases between them. CDR3 length: 14 amino acids. The germline V gene has CDR1 GTSNPN and CDR2 SVGIG (reference sequence). The CDR3 nucleotides are TGTGCCTGGAGTCGGGGGGGCGAGCACTATGGCTACACCTTC. This codes for CAWSRGGEHYGYTF.

V is TRBV30 and J is TRBJ1-1; D perhaps matches TRBD1 (5 bases). The CDR3 sequence is 13 residues long. V was trimmed by 0 bases and J by 3 bases, leaving 8 bases between them. The germline CDR1 and CDR2 sequences are GTSNPN and SVGIG (reference sequence). CDR3 DNA: TGTGCCTGGAGTGTGCGGGGGGACACTGAAGCTTTCTTT. Its protein product is CAWSVRGDTEAFF.

The chain carries TRBV6-5 and TRBJ2-3; 8 bases align to TRBD1. CDR1 is MNHEY, CDR2 SVGAGI, per germline. The CDR3 is 12 amino acids. The J segment lost 7 bases and the V segment lost 5 bases, leaving 2 bases of the junction unmatched. The CDR3 sequence is CASSGTGHTQYF. The CDR3 DNA sequence: TGTGCCAGCAGTGGGACAGGTCATACGCAGTATTTT.

The chain recombines TRBV4-2 with TRBJ2-3; 8 bases align to TRBD2. This CDR3 is built from 14 residues. The V gene end was trimmed by 5 bases and the J gene end by 4 bases; junction bases not matched to a gene: 5. Germline V gene lookup returns CDR1 LGHNA and CDR2 YNFKEQ. The CDR3 loop is CASSSGTRPDTQYF. In DNA form, the CDR3 reads TGTGCCAGCAGCTCCGGGACTAGACCAGATACGCAGTATTTT.

The chain carries TRBV18 and TRBJ1-2; 8 bases agree with TRBD1. Germline CDR1 reads KGHSH; CDR2 reads LQKENI. The V gene end was trimmed by 8 bases and the J gene end by 6 bases; junction bases not matched to a gene: 2. The CDR3 contains 11 residues. This chain's CDR3 is CASQDRDGYTF. The CDR3 DNA sequence: TGTGCCAGCCAGGACAGGGATGGCTACACCTTC.

V usage is TRBV6-5 and J usage is TRBJ1-1; 7 bases are a match to TRBD1. Germline CDR1 reads MNHEY; CDR2 reads SVGAGI. The CDR3 consists of 14 residues. J gave up 2 bases and V 6 bases, and 6 bases lay outside the gene matches. The CDR3: CASSNRGANTEAFF. The CDR3 DNA reads as TGTGCCAGCAGCAACAGGGGCGCCAACACTGAAGCTTTCTTT.

Measured by frequency, this clone is hyperexpanded. Other DNA variants within this sample encode the same CDR3. The chain is built from TRBV6-4 and TRBJ2-1, with TRBD1 matching 10 bases. J lost 8 bases, V lost 0 bases, and 7 bases had no gene match. The CDR3 sequence is 16 residues long. The V gene's germline CDR1 is MRHNA and CDR2 SNTAGT. The CDR3 nucleotides read TGTGCCAGCAGTGACTCGTCCGGGACAGGGGCGGATGAGCAGTTCTTC. The encoded protein is CASSDSSGTGADEQFF.

DNA of the CDR3: TGTGCCAGCAGTTACGGGACAGGGGGCTATGGCTACACCTTC. It yields the protein CASSYGTGGYGYTF. This sequence joins TRBV6-5 and TRBJ1-2, with TRBD1 identical over 11 bases. V was pared by 2 bases and J by 4 bases, with 0 bases of the junction left unmatched. CDR1 is MNHEY and CDR2 is SVGAGI in the germline V gene. This CDR3 has 14 amino acids.

The gene calls are TRBV5-1 and TRBJ1-1; TRBD1 aligns across 8 bases. This CDR3 spans 15 amino acids. Trimming removed 4 bases from V and 3 bases from J; junction bases left unmatched: 8. Germline CDR1 SGHRS, CDR2 YFSETQ. The CDR3: CASSSRDRSYTEAFF. The CDR3 nucleotides read TGCGCCAGCAGCAGCCGGGACAGGTCGTACACTGAAGCTTTCTTT.

The rearrangement joins TRBV9 to TRBJ2-7, with 12 bases lining up with TRBD1. V lost 3 bases to trimming and J lost 6 bases; unmatched junction nucleotides: 4. Germline V gives CDR1 SGDLS, CDR2 YYNGEE. The CDR3 totals 14 residues. This chain's CDR3 is CASSGGTGGAEQYF. As DNA, the CDR3 is TGTGCCAGCAGCGGCGGGACAGGGGGCGCCGAGCAGTACTTC.

The chain is built from TRBV2 and TRBJ1-1; D possibly corresponds to TRBD1 (6 bases). The germline CDR1 and CDR2 sequences are SNHLY and FYNNEI. The length of the CDR3 is 13 residues. Trimming removed 8 bases from V and 4 bases from J, with 14 bases in between. The CDR3 spells CASSQGTPTEAFF. DNA of the CDR3: TGTGCCAGCTCTCAGGGGACCCCCACTGAAGCTTTCTTT.

This rearrangement joins TRBV6-5 to TRBJ1-1; D ambiguous. The germline gives CDR1 MNHEY, CDR2 SVGAGI. Trimming shortened V by 0 bases and J by 0 bases, and 11 bases separated the two germline ends. The CDR3 loop spans 16 amino acids. The CDR3 region is CASSYSGEGMNTEAFF. In DNA form, the CDR3 reads TGTGCCAGCAGTTACTCAGGCGAGGGAATGAACACTGAAGCTTTCTTT.

The chain is built from TRBV6-4 and TRBJ2-3; 7 nucleotides agree with TRBD1. V lost 6 bases to trimming and J lost 5 bases; unmatched junction nucleotides: 8. Germline CDR1 is MRHNA and CDR2 is SNTAGT. The CDR3 extends over 14 amino acids. CDR3 coding DNA: TGTGCCAGCAGAGCCACAGGGGCGGGAGATACGCAGTATTTT. This codes for CASRATGAGDTQYF.

This chain connects TRBV30 to TRBJ1-5; TRBD1 aligns across 7 bases. J gave up 4 bases and V 1 base, and 13 bases lay outside the gene matches. Germline CDR1 GTSNPN, CDR2 SVGIG (reference sequence). The CDR3 loop spans 17 amino acids. The CDR3 spells CAWSAVRGLASNQPQHF. The CDR3 coding sequence is TGTGCCTGGAGTGCGGTTAGGGGGCTAGCCTCTAATCAGCCCCAGCATTTT.

This chain links TRBV6-5 with TRBJ2-7; D gene unclear. The CDR3 is 15 residues long. V was cut by 4 bases and J by 6 bases, with 19 bases left in between. In germline, CDR1 is MNHEY, CDR2 SVGAGI. Written as DNA, the CDR3 is TGTGCCAGCAGTTTAACCGCCGGGTCGCTGTTCGAGCAGTACTTC. As protein: CASSLTAGSLFEQYF.

V gene TRBV7-2 combines with J gene TRBJ1-5; 7 nucleotides match TRBD1. The J segment lost 0 bases and the V segment lost 1 base, leaving 0 bases of the junction unmatched. CDR3 length: 15 amino acids. Germline V CDR1 and CDR2: SGHTA, FQGNSA. The CDR3 coding sequence is TGTGCCAGCAGCTTAGACAGGGGTAGCAATCAGCCCCAGCATTTT. This sequence encodes CASSLDRGSNQPQHF.

The gene calls are TRBV9 and TRBJ2-2; D might be TRBD1 (6 bases). This CDR3 region has 14 residues. The V gene lost 4 bases and the J gene lost 3 bases, with 10 bases spanning the gap. Germline assignment: CDR1 SGDLS and CDR2 YYNGEE. Here the CDR3 DNA reads TGTGCCAGCAGCCCCAGGGGTGACACCGGGGAGCTGTTTTTT. Encoded protein: CASSPRGDTGELFF.

V and J are TRBV7-9 and TRBJ2-5, with 13 positions matching TRBD2. The CDR3 is made up of 16 amino acids. Germline V gene sequence: CDR1 SEHNR, CDR2 FQNEAQ (reference sequence). The V and J ends lost 5 bases and 2 bases, in that order; junction bases with no gene match: 5. The CDR3 DNA reads TGTGCCAGCAGCCCAGGACTAGCGGGAGCGCAAGAGACCCAGTACTTC. This gives the protein CASSPGLAGAQETQYF.

V gene TRBV2 combines with J gene TRBJ1-2; D perhaps matches TRBD1 (6 bases). Germline V gives CDR1 SNHLY, CDR2 FYNNEI. Trimming took off 4 bases at V and 8 bases at J, with 17 bases between the two ends. The CDR3 contains 14 residues. The CDR3 coding sequence is TGTGCCAGCAGTGGATCAGGGGCCCGCGGAGGCTACACCTTC. As protein: CASSGSGARGGYTF. Filled out from reference TRBV2 and TRBJ1-2, the complete variable domain reads EPEVTQTPSHQVTQMGQEVILRCVPISNHLYFYWYRQILGQKVEFLVSFYNNEISEKSEIFDDQFSVERPDGSNFTLKIRSTKLEDSAMYFCASSGSGARGGYTFGSGTRLTVV.

To note about this clone: One junction end does not reproduce the germline sequence, and a read error may be involved. The rearrangement joins TRBV4-2 to TRBJ1-6; the D gene is possibly TRBD1 (6 bases). Germline CDR1 is LGHNA and CDR2 is YNFKEQ. The CDR3 has 16 amino acids. CDR3 amino acids: CASSEDPGGRGSPLHF. In nucleotides, the CDR3 is TGTGCCAGCAGCGAAGACCCGGGGGGGCGCGGTTCACCCCTCCACTTT.

The chain couples TRBV6-5 to TRBJ2-7, with TRBD2 identical over 11 bases. The CDR3 covers 15 residues. Germline-derived CDR1 and CDR2 are MNHEY and SVGAGI. After removal of 4 bases from V and 0 bases from J, the junction contained 2 bases not matched to a gene. In nucleotides, the CDR3 is TGTGCCAGCAGTTTGGGACTAGCGGACTCCTACGAGCAGTACTTC. It is translated as CASSLGLADSYEQYF.

The V gene is TRBV19, the J gene TRBJ2-1, with 10 bases fitting TRBD2. V trimming: 7 bases; J trimming: 7 bases; junction bases outside the gene matches: 10. The germline CDR1 and CDR2 sequences are LNHDA and SQIVND (reference sequence). The CDR3 extends over 15 amino acids. The CDR3 reads CASKVWTSGKNEQFF. The CDR3 DNA is TGTGCCAGTAAGGTGTGGACTAGCGGCAAAAATGAGCAGTTCTTC.

J is TRBJ2-1 and V is TRBV5-1, with 10 bases matching TRBD1. The germline V gene has CDR1 SGHRS and CDR2 YFSETQ. V dropped 0 bases and J dropped 2; count of bases not matched to a gene: 11. This CDR3 comprises 19 residues. For the CDR3, the DNA is TGCGCCAGCAGCTTGGCCCTGGGACAGGGGTTCCCAACCTACAATGAGCAGTTCTTC. This sequence encodes CASSLALGQGFPTYNEQFF.

The chain couples TRBV2 to TRBJ1-6; D unresolved. Trimming removed 11 bases from V and 0 bases from J, with 14 bases in between. This CDR3 comprises 15 residues. Germline lookup yields CDR1 SNHLY and CDR2 FYNNEI. This CDR3 is CASGGESSYNSPLHF. The CDR3 nucleotides read TGTGCCTCCGGCGGGGAGAGCTCCTATAATTCACCCCTCCACTTT.

In DNA, the CDR3 is TGCGCCAGCAGCCGACGAGGACAGGGGGCGACCACAGATACGCAGTATTTT. Its translation: CASSRRGQGATTDTQYF. The chain recombines TRBV4-1 with TRBJ2-3, with TRBD1 matching over 11 bases. The CDR3 has 17 amino acids. Germline V gives CDR1 MGHRA, CDR2 YSYEKL. The V and J ends lost 4 bases and 2 bases, in that order; junction bases with no gene match: 8.

The V gene is TRBV5-8, the J gene TRBJ1-2; tentatively, D is TRBD1 (5 bases). V shed 0 bases and J shed 0 bases, with 6 bases lying between them. Looked up from germline, CDR1 is SGHTS and CDR2 is YDEGEE. CDR3 length: 14 residues. CDR3 nucleotide sequence: TGTGCCAGCAGCTTGGGACAGCCTAACTATGGCTACACCTTC. Its translation is CASSLGQPNYGYTF.